These 12 T cell receptor beta chains share one sample of origin, sequenced in a study of blood T cell repertoires in COVID-19. Measured with immunoSEQ multiplex PCR; TCRdb has only the in-frame clones, and not every one. Of over 65,000 clones detected, around 90% appear once; the ten largest clones hold approximately 4.4%. Material for sequencing was peripheral blood. These TCRs come from a man aged 50 to 59 with active COVID-19.

This clone has just one count. This chain uses TRBV6-2 or TRBV6-3 with TRBJ2-1, with 8 nucleotides matching TRBD1. Germline V lookup: CDR1 MNHEY, CDR2 SVGEGT. The CDR3 has 20 residues. The ends lost 0 bases at V and 7 bases at J; junction bases unmatched: 20. The CDR3: CASSYSSKVRDRTMGNEQFF. CDR3 nucleotide sequence: TGTGCCAGCAGTTACTCGAGTAAGGTTCGGGACAGGACGATGGGGAATGAGCAGTTCTTC.

The CDR3 nucleotides are TGTGCCAGCAGCTTAAGCGGGATGGAGACCCAGTACTTC. Encoded protein: CASSLSGMETQYF. The chain is built from TRBV7-8 and TRBJ2-5, with 7 bases matching TRBD2. There are 13 residues in the CDR3. V dropped 2 bases and J dropped 5; count of bases not matched to a gene: 2. Germline CDR1 SGHVS, CDR2 FQNEAQ. Using reference TRBV7-8 and TRBJ2-5 for the parts outside the CDR3, the full variable domain is GAGVSQSPRYKVAKRGQDVALRCDPISGHVSLFWYQQALGQGPEFLTYFQNEAQLDKSGLPSDRFFAERPEGSVSTLKIQRTQQEDSAVYLCASSLSGMETQYFGPGTRLLVL.

This clone was detected once. The genes are TRBV4-2 and TRBJ2-5, with TRBD2 matching over 8 bases. CDR1 is LGHNA, CDR2 YNFKEQ, per germline. V dropped 0 bases and J dropped 2; count of bases not matched to a gene: 5. The length of the CDR3 is 16 residues. The CDR3 region has the DNA TGTGCCAGCAGCCAAGACCTGGCGGGGGGACAAGAGACCCAGTACTTC. Translating it yields CASSQDLAGGQETQYF.

The J gene is TRBJ2-7, the V gene TRBV4-3; 8 nucleotides match TRBD2. Germline trimming cut 4 bases from V and 7 bases from J; bases unmatched to any gene: 9. The CDR3 is 14 residues long. Germline values: CDR1 LGHNA, CDR2 YSLEER. The chain's CDR3 is CASSPGGDVGEQYF. The CDR3 DNA sequence: TGCGCCAGCAGCCCGGGGGGGGACGTCGGGGAGCAGTACTTC.

The chain combines TRBV3-1 (or the pseudogene TRBV3-2) with TRBJ2-7; TRBD2 matches at 15 bases. Germline CDR1 LGHDT, CDR2 YNNKEL (reference sequence). The trim removed 3 bases at V and 7 bases at J, leaving 19 bases unmatched. This CDR3 is built from 20 residues. The CDR3 sequence: CASSQHRGRTSGRASSEQYF. The CDR3 bases are TGTGCCAGCAGCCAGCACAGGGGGCGGACTAGCGGGAGGGCCTCTAGTGAGCAGTACTTC.

The rearrangement uses TRBV27 and TRBJ1-4; tentative D call: TRBD1 (6 bases). V was shortened by 2 bases and J by 8 bases, with 21 bases between the two germline ends. Germline V gene sequence: CDR1 MNHEY, CDR2 SMNVEV (reference sequence). The CDR3 is 17 amino acids. This chain's CDR3 is CASSLQWVGRGREKLFF. The CDR3 DNA sequence: TGTGCCAGCAGTTTACAGTGGGTCGGCAGGGGAAGGGAAAAACTGTTTTTT.

This rearrangement joins TRBV9 to TRBJ2-1; TRBD2 agrees at 7 bases. V was pared by 0 bases and J by 2 bases, with 5 bases of the junction left unmatched. The germline gives CDR1 SGDLS, CDR2 YYNGEE. CDR3 size: 16 residues. DNA for the CDR3: TGTGCCAGCAGCGTAGGACTAGCACTTGCCTACAATGAGCAGTTCTTC. This encodes CASSVGLALAYNEQFF.

The chain recombines TRBV27 with TRBJ2-2, with D possibly TRBD1 on 6 matching bases. V was trimmed by 0 bases and J by 6 bases, leaving 14 bases between them. In germline, CDR1 is MNHEY, CDR2 SMNVEV (reference sequence). The length of the CDR3 is 16 residues. The chain's CDR3 is CASSLSLGALAGELFF. The CDR3 nucleotides are TGTGCCAGCAGTTTATCGTTGGGGGCGTTGGCCGGGGAGCTGTTTTTT.

The chain employs TRBV7-9 and TRBJ2-1; 7 bases fit TRBD1. The length of the CDR3 is 16 residues. In germline, CDR1 is SEHNR, CDR2 FQNEAQ (reference sequence). Losses at the gene ends were 5 bases for V and 0 bases for J; bases not matched to a gene: 7. The CDR3 protein is CASSRTDRASYNEQFF. In nucleotides, the CDR3 is TGTGCCAGCAGCCGTACTGACAGGGCCTCCTACAATGAGCAGTTCTTC.

The rearrangement links TRBV7-8 to TRBJ2-1, with 10 bases aligning to TRBD2. Germline-derived CDR1 and CDR2 are SGHVS and FQNEAQ. J gave up 6 bases and V 3 bases, and 11 bases lay outside the gene matches. CDR3 length: 17 residues. CDR3 DNA sequence: TGTGCCAGCAGCTTTGCCACCGCAGGACTAGCGGCCAATGAGCAGTTCTTC. Amino acids: CASSFATAGLAANEQFF.

The chain is built from TRBV5-8 and TRBJ2-5; TRBD2 matches at 7 bases. Germline loops: CDR1 SGHTS, CDR2 YDEGEE. Unmatched junction bases numbered 5, after V lost 0 bases and J lost 6 bases. This CDR3 region has 14 residues. CDR3 protein: CASSLGRGKKTQYF. Written as DNA, the CDR3 is TGTGCCAGCAGCTTGGGGCGGGGGAAAAAGACCCAGTACTTC.

This clone was seen a few times. The rearrangement links TRBV7-6 to TRBJ2-3; D is possibly TRBD1 (6 bases). This CDR3 region has 15 residues. Germline CDR1 SGHVS, CDR2 FNYEAQ. V lost 2 bases, J lost 3 bases, and 12 bases lay in between. CDR3 protein: CASSLLGHRTDTQYF. The CDR3 DNA sequence: TGTGCCAGCAGCTTATTGGGACACAGAACAGATACGCAGTATTTT.